Sequencing of this T cell receptor (beta chain) was carried out in a study of blood T cell repertoires in COVID-19. Study information: PBMCs, B-cell-depleted T cells, or T cells were the source of the cDNA or gDNA that made up the material.

V was pared by 4 bases and J by 4 bases, with 5 bases of the junction left unmatched. CDR3 length: 14 amino acids. Germline CDR1 and CDR2: SGHDT and YYEEEE. The assay was immunoSEQ multiplex PCR, and TCRdb's table has in-frame clones only and misses some. The table lists tens of thousands of clones, around three quarters of them singletons. This clone appeared a single time. This receptor was taken from a human donor in a cohort sampled during active COVID-19. This chain joins TRBV5-6 and TRBJ1-5, with 7 nucleotides matching TRBD1. Material for sequencing was peripheral blood. This CDR3 is CASSLLQGNQPQHF. In DNA form, the CDR3 reads TGTGCCAGCAGCCTTCTACAGGGGAATCAGCCCCAGCATTTT.